This paragraph covers one TCR beta chain sequence. TCRdb keeps only in-frame clones here, not all; method: immunoSEQ multiplex PCR. The data contain about 440,000 clones, 90% of them singletons. The CDR3 sequence is 15 residues long. Germline V lookup: CDR1 SGHAT, CDR2 FQNNGV. Trimming cost V 2 bases and J 0 bases, with 8 bases left between them. The sample originates from a study of blood T cell repertoires in COVID-19. The chain has TRBV11-2 and TRBJ1-3; unclear D gene. The sequence was collected from a man aged 18 to 30 who had recovered from COVID-19. The sample was PBMCs or T cells enriched from blood (not recorded which). The CDR3 region is CASSLPGISGNTIYF. The CDR3 DNA reads as TGTGCCAGCAGCTTACCGGGGATCTCTGGAAACACCATATATTTT.